Given below is one TCR beta chain in context. Its specificity is not known. In the PCR, 60 Vbeta and 13 Jbeta primers were used. Libraries were prepared by immunoSEQ multiplex PCR; TCRdb keeps only in-frame clonotypes and omits some of them. The data show around 200,000 clones, almost 80% seen once. From germline, CDR1 is MNHEY and CDR2 SVGAGI. This CDR3 comprises 15 residues. V dropped 6 bases and J dropped 2; count of bases not matched to a gene: 6. The data were taken from a study of cytomegalovirus exposure and HLA in healthy donors. The wider study: Early released data comprised around 85 million unique TCRs from HLA-typed donors.

Findings of the study overall: Earlier analysis yielded a pattern in which most TCR beta V segments were productive about 90% or about 30% of the time. Beyond CMV serostatus, there was no information to go on about immune exposure. Rates of TCR association differed by HLA locus in a later analysis, with DRB1 highest and HLA-C lowest.

The source is a man aged 18 to 29 in good health and CMV-seronegative. The J gene is TRBJ2-1, the V gene TRBV6-5, with 8 nucleotides matching TRBD2. What was sequenced was PBMCs. Here the CDR3 reads CASSRSGDTYNEQFF. The CDR3 region has the DNA TGTGCCAGCAGCCGTAGCGGGGATACCTACAATGAGCAGTTCTTC.